Listed here are 23 T cell receptor beta chains from one sample, sequenced in a study of T cell responses to AZD1222 COVID-19 vaccine. The assay was immunoSEQ multiplex PCR, and TCRdb's table has in-frame clones only and misses some. The profile shows fewer than 130,000 clones, about 92% of them singletons. This specimen consisted of peripheral blood, obtained on day 0 of AZD1222 vaccination. The receptors were sampled from an adult in good health.

The rearrangement links TRBV30 to TRBJ1-1; D is perhaps TRBD1 (6 bases). The V and J ends lost 3 bases and 5 bases respectively, with 10 bases between them. The CDR3 runs 12 residues. The V gene's germline CDR1 is GTSNPN and CDR2 SVGIG (reference sequence). Here the CDR3 reads CAWRGTGTEAFF. CDR3 DNA sequence: TGTGCCTGGAGGGGAACAGGGACTGAAGCTTTCTTT.

The chain recombines TRBV19 with TRBJ1-2; TRBD1 agrees at 7 bases. The ends lost 4 bases at V and 4 bases at J; junction bases unmatched: 9. Germline assignment: CDR1 LNHDA and CDR2 SQIVND (reference sequence). CDR3 length: 15 amino acids. In DNA form, the CDR3 reads TGTGCCAGTAGTACGGGACAGCGACTTATCTATGGCTACACCTTC. Its translation: CASSTGQRLIYGYTF.

This clone was detected once. This chain joins TRBV4-3 and TRBJ1-4; D possibly corresponds to TRBD1 (5 bases). Germline CDR1 and CDR2: LGHNA and YSLEER. CDR3 length equals 14 residues. The ends were cut back, 0 bases at V and 7 bases at J, with 9 bases in the middle. The CDR3 here is CASSQEGEGEKLFF. CDR3 bases: TGCGCCAGCAGCCAAGAAGGGGAAGGTGAAAAACTGTTTTTT.

The gene calls are TRBV23-1 and TRBJ1-1; a possible D gene is TRBD1 (5 bases). TRBV23-1 qualifies as an ORF whose function is uncertain. V lost 3 bases and J lost 1, with 24 bases in between. The CDR3 extends over 19 amino acids. Here the CDR3 reads CASSHFPGGCGRQNTEAFF. The CDR3 coding sequence is TGCGCCAGCAGTCATTTTCCCGGGGGGTGCGGGCGACAGAACACTGAAGCTTTCTTT.

The CDR3 nucleotides read TGTGCCAGCAGCTTTAGTATAGGTTATGAGCAGTTCTTC. Its protein product is CASSFSIGYEQFF. The rearrangement links TRBV7-3 to TRBJ2-1; no firm D call. This CDR3 is built from 13 residues. The V end was cut by 3 bases, the J end by 8 bases, with 11 bases between. Germline V gene data show CDR1 as SGHTA and CDR2 as FQGTGA. Drawing the rest from reference TRBV7-3 and TRBJ2-1, the complete variable domain is GAGVSQTPSNKVTEKGKYVELRCDPISGHTALYWYRQSLGQGPEFLIYFQGTGAADDSGLPNDRFFAVRPEGSVSTLKIQRTERGDSAVYLCASSFSIGYEQFFGPGTRLTVL.

The chain joins TRBV9 to TRBJ2-7, with 10 bases aligning to TRBD2. Germline loops: CDR1 SGDLS, CDR2 YYNGEE. The junction had 8 bases not matched to a gene; V was cut back by 0 bases and J by 2 bases. The CDR3 covers 17 residues. The CDR3 sequence: CASSVGDSGRRTYEQYF. The CDR3 nucleotides read TGTGCCAGCAGCGTAGGGGATAGCGGGAGGAGGACCTACGAGCAGTACTTC.

The chain uses TRBV18 and TRBJ2-5; D might be TRBD1 (6 bases). The V gene lost 5 bases and the J gene lost 2 bases, with 9 bases spanning the gap. The CDR3 runs to 13 residues. Germline CDR1 KGHSH, CDR2 LQKENI. Here the CDR3 reads CASSGGQQETQYF. CDR3 DNA sequence: TGTGCCAGCTCAGGGGGACAACAAGAGACCCAGTACTTC.

V and J are TRBV2 and TRBJ2-1; D might be TRBD1 (7 bases). Trimming removed 7 bases at V and 8 bases at J, with 15 bases between. Germline loops: CDR1 SNHLY, CDR2 FYNNEI. The CDR3 has 13 residues. The CDR3 reads CASTAGQWDEQFF. As DNA, the CDR3 is TGTGCCAGCACCGCGGGACAGTGGGATGAGCAGTTCTTC.

The chain links TRBV6-5 to TRBJ1-1, with 7 bases fitting TRBD1. Looked up from germline, CDR1 is MNHEY and CDR2 is SVGAGI. Trimming took 5 bases from V and 7 from J; bases not matched to a gene: 7. The length of the CDR3 is 13 residues. The CDR3 region has the DNA TGTGCCAGCAGTCCGGACAGGATTAGTGAAGCTTTCTTT. Residues: CASSPDRISEAFF.

The J gene is TRBJ1-5, the V gene TRBV19; TRBD1 matches at 8 bases. The CDR3 length is 16 residues. Germline values: CDR1 LNHDA, CDR2 SQIVND (reference sequence). The V and J ends lost 5 bases and 2 bases, in that order; junction bases with no gene match: 8. The chain's CDR3 is CASSLPLQGGNQPQHF. The CDR3 nucleotides are TGTGCCAGTAGTCTACCGTTACAGGGGGGCAATCAGCCCCAGCATTTT. The entire variable domain, with the rest obtained from reference TRBV19 and TRBJ1-5, is as follows: DGGITQSPKYLFRKEGQNVTLSCEQNLNHDAMYWYRQDPGQGLRLIYYSQIVNDFQKGDIAEGYSVSREKKESFPLTVTSAQKNPTAFYLCASSLPLQGGNQPQHFGDGTRLSIL.

This chain connects TRBV27 to TRBJ2-1; D possibly matches TRBD1 or TRBD2 (5 bases each). Germline CDR1 and CDR2: MNHEY and SMNVEV (reference sequence). This CDR3 comprises 13 residues. V lost 3 bases and J 10 bases, leaving 13 bases between the germline ends. The CDR3 nucleotides read TGTGCCAGCAGTTTCGGCAGGGAGCGGGAGCAGTTCTTC. Encoded protein: CASSFGREREQFF.

The DNA for the CDR3 is TGTGCCAGCAGTTTCCCAGCCTTACTGAGAAACACCATATATTTT. It is translated as CASSFPALLRNTIYF. The V gene is TRBV27, the J gene TRBJ1-3; D is unclear. The germline V gene has CDR1 MNHEY and CDR2 SMNVEV (reference sequence). The V end lost 3 bases, the J end lost 5 bases, and 14 bases lay between the germline ends. This CDR3 has 15 residues.

Only one count was recorded for this clone. The chain joins TRBV19 to TRBJ1-2, with D possibly being TRBD1 (6 bases). Germline V CDR1 and CDR2: LNHDA, SQIVND (reference sequence). CDR3 length: 13 residues. Trimming stripped 5 bases from V and 3 bases from J, with 10 bases between. CDR3 bases: TGTGCCAGTAGTTACAGGGCTTACTATGGCTACACCTTC. This codes for CASSYRAYYGYTF.

This chain joins TRBV28 and TRBJ2-7; 12 nucleotides agree with TRBD2. CDR1 and CDR2 (germline): MDHEN, SYDVKM. After removal of 6 bases from V and 6 bases from J, the junction contained 3 bases not matched to a gene. The CDR3 runs 13 residues. The CDR3 nucleotides read TGTGCCAGCAGACCGGGACTAGCGGGCGAGCAGTACTTC. Translated, it gives CASRPGLAGEQYF.

The table lists this clone with a count of one. V and J are TRBV7-2 and TRBJ1-4, with D unclear. This CDR3 spans 14 amino acids. Per germline, CDR1 SGHTA and CDR2 FQGNSA. V shed 2 bases and J shed 3 bases, with 7 bases lying between them. The CDR3 DNA reads TGTGCCAGCAGCTTATTAAATTCTAATGAAAAACTGTTTTTT. It encodes CASSLLNSNEKLFF.

The genes are TRBV30 and TRBJ1-2, with D possibly being TRBD1 (5 bases). Germline V gene data show CDR1 as GTSNPN and CDR2 as SVGIG (reference sequence). The CDR3 runs to 12 residues. Trimming took off 2 bases at V and 4 bases at J, with 8 bases between the two ends. The CDR3 region has the DNA TGTGCCTGGAGTTCCGGGGCCTATGGCTACACCTTC. This encodes CAWSSGAYGYTF.

This clone was counted a few times. The genes are TRBV6-1 and TRBJ1-3, with unresolved D. Trimming shortened V by 0 bases and J by 2 bases, and 14 bases separated the two germline ends. The germline V gene encodes CDR1 MNHNS and CDR2 SASEGT. The CDR3 runs to 17 residues. The CDR3 loop reads CASSEALRSGPGNTIYF. The CDR3 DNA reads TGTGCCAGCAGTGAAGCGCTTCGGTCAGGCCCTGGAAACACCATATATTTT.

V is TRBV5-6 and J is TRBJ1-1; 8 bases are shared with TRBD1. Germline V CDR1 and CDR2: SGHDT, YYEEEE. This CDR3 is built from 15 residues. V lost 1 base, J lost 7 bases, and 9 bases stayed unmatched. The CDR3: CASSLTRDRLYEAFF. The CDR3, as DNA: TGTGCCAGCAGCTTGACCCGGGACAGGCTTTATGAAGCTTTCTTT.

The CDR3 region is CASSEDRGRKNEKLFF. DNA of the CDR3: TGTGCCAGCAGTGAGGACAGGGGGCGGAAAAATGAAAAACTGTTTTTT. The V and J genes are TRBV25-1 and TRBJ1-4; 11 bases are a match to TRBD1. The ends lost 3 bases at V and 5 bases at J; junction bases unmatched: 5. The CDR3 consists of 16 residues. The V gene's germline CDR1 is MGHDK and CDR2 SYGVNS.

The rearrangement joins TRBV3-1 (or the pseudogene TRBV3-2) to TRBJ2-5, with 11 bases lining up with TRBD2. The junction had 4 bases not matched to a gene; V was cut back by 3 bases and J by 4 bases. This CDR3 region has 15 residues. Germline V gene lookup returns CDR1 LGHDT and CDR2 YNNKEL (reference sequence). The CDR3 DNA sequence: TGTGCCAGCAGCCATAGCGGGGGGGCTTTAGAGACCCAGTACTTC. Translated: CASSHSGGALETQYF.

The genes are TRBV11-2 and TRBJ2-5, with 8 bases aligning to TRBD1. The CDR3 loop spans 15 amino acids. V lost 3 bases to trimming and J lost 0 bases; unmatched junction nucleotides: 3. Germline values: CDR1 SGHAT, CDR2 FQNNGV. The chain's CDR3 is CASSLGQVYQETQYF. CDR3 sequence (DNA): TGTGCCAGCAGCTTGGGACAGGTGTACCAAGAGACCCAGTACTTC. The whole variable domain, filled in from reference TRBV11-2 and TRBJ2-5, reads EAGVAQSPRYKIIEKRQSVAFWCNPISGHATLYWYQQILGQGPKLLIQFQNNGVVDDSQLPKDRFSAERLKGVDSTLKIQPAKLEDSAVYLCASSLGQVYQETQYFGPGTRLLVL.

This clone was detected once. This chain joins TRBV7-6 and TRBJ1-1; no reliable D call. Trimming stripped 1 base from V and 2 bases from J, with 8 bases between. The CDR3 is made up of 14 amino acids. The germline V gene has CDR1 SGHVS and CDR2 FNYEAQ. Here the CDR3 DNA reads TGTGCCAGCAGCTTAGTGCCAGGCAACACTGAAGCTTTCTTT. This gives the protein CASSLVPGNTEAFF.

The chain has TRBV7-2 and TRBJ1-5; D uncertain. The CDR3 extends over 15 amino acids. The ends were cut back, 1 base at V and 0 bases at J, with 7 bases in the middle. Germline V gives CDR1 SGHTA, CDR2 FQGNSA. The CDR3 region is CASSLGGYSNQPQHF. CDR3 coding DNA: TGTGCCAGCAGCTTAGGGGGTTATAGCAATCAGCCCCAGCATTTT.